One sample yielded the 15 T cell receptor beta chains listed below, sequenced in a study of blood T cell repertoires in COVID-19. Method: immunoSEQ multiplex PCR; TCRdb's copy keeps in-frame clones and lacks some. The repertoire has approximately 120,000 clones, over 70% of them found once; the top ten carry more than 4%. Sequencing was done on a sample of peripheral blood. These receptors were collected from a human donor in a cohort sampled during active or convalescent COVID-19.

The J gene is TRBJ2-4, the V gene TRBV20-1; D uncertain. The CDR3 spans 14 residues. V dropped 3 bases and J dropped 2 bases, with 11 bases sitting between them. CDR1 DFQATT and CDR2 SNEGSKA come from the germline V gene (reference sequence). The CDR3 reads CSASSGFPKNIQYF. The CDR3 DNA reads TGCAGTGCTAGTTCCGGGTTTCCCAAAAACATTCAGTACTTC.

J is TRBJ1-5 and V is TRBV7-2; D call uncertain. Trimming stripped 1 base from V and 2 bases from J, with 9 bases between. The germline CDR1 and CDR2 sequences are SGHTA and FQGNSA. The length of the CDR3 is 15 residues. In DNA form, the CDR3 reads TGTGCCAGCAGCTTAGAAGTGGTAGGCAATCAGCCCCAGCATTTT. Translated, it gives CASSLEVVGNQPQHF.

This clone came up a few times. V gene TRBV7-9 combines with J gene TRBJ2-3; D is ambiguous. CDR3 length: 18 residues. Germline values: CDR1 SEHNR, CDR2 FQNEAQ (reference sequence). V was clipped by 2 bases and J by 0 bases, with 18 bases between them. The DNA of the CDR3 is TGTGCCAGCAGCTTACTAGGTCGAGGCCTCGGTAGCACAGATACGCAGTATTTT. This translates into CASSLLGRGLGSTDTQYF.

The chain is built from TRBV24-1 and TRBJ2-1; 10 bases are a match to TRBD2. Germline values: CDR1 KGHDR, CDR2 SFDVKD. Trimming took 2 bases from V and 1 from J; bases not matched to a gene: 7. This CDR3 is 18 amino acids long. Here the CDR3 reads CATSDSSGGARSYNEQFF. CDR3 nucleotides: TGTGCCACCAGTGATTCCAGCGGGGGGGCCCGGTCCTACAATGAGCAGTTCTTC.

In its sample, this clone was seen once. V and J are TRBV6-5 and TRBJ1-5; D unclear. The CDR3 loop spans 16 amino acids. V gave up 0 bases and J gave up 4 bases, with 13 bases separating them. The germline gives CDR1 MNHEY, CDR2 SVGAGI. This CDR3 reads CASSYSWSAPNQPQHF. In DNA, the CDR3 is TGTGCCAGCAGTTACTCGTGGTCAGCGCCGAATCAGCCCCAGCATTTT.

V and J are TRBV19 and TRBJ1-2; TRBD1 matches at 11 bases. This CDR3 is built from 15 residues. CDR1 and CDR2 from the germline V gene are LNHDA and SQIVND (reference sequence). Unmatched junction bases numbered 10, after V lost 6 bases and J lost 7 bases. The CDR3 region has the DNA TGTGCCAGTAGACCTCTGGACAGGGGGCGAGGTGGCTACACCTTC. Its translation is CASRPLDRGRGGYTF.

This chain joins TRBV6-5 and TRBJ1-1; D possibly corresponds to TRBD1 (5 bases). V was trimmed by 2 bases and J by 10 bases, leaving 11 bases between them. Germline V lookup: CDR1 MNHEY, CDR2 SVGAGI. CDR3 size: 12 residues. DNA for the CDR3: TGTGCCAGCAGTTACGCGGGGCGGCGAGCTTTCTTT. Amino acid sequence: CASSYAGRRAFF.

The chain carries TRBV7-2 and TRBJ2-2; D not certain. V was pared by 1 base and J by 3 bases, with 9 bases between. This CDR3 spans 15 amino acids. Germline-derived CDR1 and CDR2 are SGHTA and FQGNSA. The CDR3 sequence: CASSLGLPDTGELFF. The CDR3 bases are TGTGCCAGCAGCTTAGGACTCCCGGACACCGGGGAGCTGTTTTTT.

This chain links TRBV28 with TRBJ2-1, with D possibly being TRBD2 (6 bases). In germline, CDR1 is MDHEN, CDR2 SYDVKM. The CDR3 totals 15 residues. V was trimmed by 5 bases and J by 7 bases, leaving 18 bases between them. CDR3 nucleotide sequence: TGTGCCAGCAGTCGGGCCGCTGGACTACCTAATGAGCAGTTCTTC. Its protein is CASSRAAGLPNEQFF.

V and J are TRBV5-6 and TRBJ1-2; D might be TRBD1 (6 bases). The CDR3 runs 14 residues. Trimming removed 3 bases at V and 4 bases at J, with 13 bases between. The V gene's germline CDR1 is SGHDT and CDR2 YYEEEE. The CDR3 nucleotides are TGTGCCAGCAGCTACGACAGGATCCTCTATGGCTACACCTTC. Amino acid sequence: CASSYDRILYGYTF.

V is TRBV19 and J is TRBJ1-5, with D possibly matching TRBD1 (5 bases). V lost 0 bases and J lost 13, with 13 bases in between. CDR1 is LNHDA and CDR2 is SQIVND in the germline V gene (reference sequence). The CDR3 has 13 amino acids. Written as DNA, the CDR3 is TGTGCCAGTAGTATAGACTCATGGACATCACAGCATTTT. This translates into CASSIDSWTSQHF. The full variable domain, rest sourced from reference TRBV19 and TRBJ1-5, is DGGITQSPKYLFRKEGQNVTLSCEQNLNHDAMYWYRQDPGQGLRLIYYSQIVNDFQKGDIAEGYSVSREKKESFPLTVTSAQKNPTAFYLCASSIDSWTSQHFGDGTRLSIL.

This clone is a singleton in its sample. The chain couples TRBV28 to TRBJ1-3; 7 bases are a match to TRBD1. The CDR3 is made up of 15 amino acids. Germline-derived CDR1 and CDR2 are MDHEN and SYDVKM. J gave up 4 bases and V 5 bases, and 8 bases lay outside the gene matches. CDR3 sequence: CASSIPTGQGNTIYF. CDR3 DNA sequence: TGTGCCAGCAGTATCCCGACAGGGCAAGGAAACACCATATATTTT.

The chain uses TRBV19 and TRBJ1-1, with unresolved D. V lost 11 bases and J lost 0, with 22 bases in between. Looked up from germline, CDR1 is LNHDA and CDR2 is SQIVND (reference sequence). The CDR3 runs to 16 residues. CDR3 sequence reads: CAANSPGVGMNTEAFF. DNA for the CDR3: TGTGCCGCCAACTCTCCCGGGGTGGGAATGAACACTGAAGCTTTCTTT.

The rearrangement joins TRBV7-9 to TRBJ2-7, with D possibly TRBD2 on 6 matching bases. In germline, CDR1 is SEHNR, CDR2 FQNEAQ (reference sequence). V shed 5 bases and J shed 0 bases, with 17 bases lying between them. The CDR3 is made up of 16 amino acids. The CDR3 region has the DNA TGTGCCAGCAGCCCCCAACCCGGGGGAAGCTCCTACGAGCAGTACTTC. Translating gives CASSPQPGGSSYEQYF.

V usage is TRBV6-2 or TRBV6-3 and J usage is TRBJ2-1; 8 bases align to TRBD2. Germline CDR1 is MNHEY and CDR2 is SVGEGT. The CDR3 contains 20 residues. V lost 2 bases to trimming and J lost 4 bases; unmatched junction nucleotides: 19. The chain's CDR3 is CASSYRPGVGAGASYNEQFF. The CDR3 DNA sequence: TGTGCCAGCAGTTACCGACCCGGAGTGGGAGCGGGGGCTTCTTACAATGAGCAGTTCTTC.